The clone carrying this TCR beta chain was counted between two and nine times. Antigen unknown. V lost 4 bases to trimming and J lost 5 bases, with 14 bases between them. CDR1 and CDR2 from the germline V gene are MNHEY and SVGEGT. The CDR3 runs to 14 residues. The sample's time point: pre-sensitization, week 0. As for treatment: therapeutic diphenylcyclopropenone sensitization with weekly scalp DPC. Individual cDNA molecules in this library carried unique molecular identifiers. Original analysis: With a range of about 20,000 to 750,000, the median per sample was about 87,000 TCRs. TCRdb re-called the RACE reads through MiXCR, storing one row per CDR3 protein. It is TCRdb's table, rather than the study itself, that gives the V and J calls and clone size. The repertoire holds roughly 260,000 distinct CDR3 sequences, with about 9.4% as singletons. This sample was included in a study of human T cells and chemical hapten exposure. Study results and limitations: Counts of expanded TCRs at PT1 were positively correlated with patch test score.

The V call is TRBV6-2 or TRBV6-3, the J call TRBJ2-5; the D gene is possibly TRBD2 (6 bases). This receptor was identified in a woman in her 40s with alopecia areata. Some clones in this sample may be carry-over from other donors' samples. Source: whole blood, taken in connection with sensitization to the hapten diphenylcyclopropenone (DPC). This CDR3 is CASSSGHRGETQYF. The CDR3 DNA reads as TGTGCCAGCAGTTCCGGTCATCGGGGGGAGACCCAGTACTTC.